A selection of T cell receptor beta chains follows, all from one sample in a study of T-cell reconstitution after alpha-beta-depleted transplantation in children. MiXCR, run by TCRdb on the PCR reads, gives a single entry per CDR3 protein. The top ten hold about 5% of the sample, which has about 420,000 distinct CDR3 sequences, roughly 10% seen once. The specimen was PBMCs from the stem cell graft donor, collected from the stem cell graft. These receptors all come from a human donor who donated a stem cell graft to a child with acute myeloid leukemia. CDR3s leave out the opening cysteine and the closing phenylalanine or tryptophan. Each record gives: V gene, J gene, CDR3 protein.

TRBV5-1,TRBJ1-2,ASSLQGAESGGYT
TRBV18,TRBJ1-1,ASSPSGTGGTEAF
TRBV3-1,TRBJ2-2,AFCLILGGTVNTGELF
TRBV5-1,TRBJ2-7,ASSLEPSGTYEQY
TRBV7-9,TRBJ2-1,ASSADLAGGDEQF
TRBV20-1,TRBJ2-1,SARLDNEQF
TRBV7-9,TRBJ2-1,ASSLAGARNYNEQF
TRBV30,TRBJ2-4,AWGPGTGALAKNIQY
TRBV20-1,TRBJ2-1,SAPHPNYNEQF
TRBV19,TRBJ1-4,ASNGLGGEKLF
TRBV5-1,TRBJ2-5,ASAPPSQETQY
TRBV20-1,TRBJ1-6,SARPDSRGYSPLH
TRBV3-1,TRBJ2-2,ASSQYQNTGELF
TRBV7-9,TRBJ1-1,ASSHRQSTEAF
TRBV15,TRBJ2-3,ATRRPGQGRGDTQY
TRBV20-1,TRBJ2-5,SGGGLTFAETQY
TRBV15,TRBJ2-4,ATSRGFAGGQNIQY
TRBV12-3/TRBV12-4,TRBJ1-6,ASSLGRDSSPLH
TRBV20-1,TRBJ2-7,SARRAGLSHEQY
TRBV10-2,TRBJ1-1,ASSRQGSSTEAF
TRBV5-1,TRBJ2-7,ASSFGGEGYEQY
TRBV4-3,TRBJ2-1,ASSPQADNEQF
TRBV10-3,TRBJ2-1,AISENSDRGTYNEQF
TRBV5-1,TRBJ2-3,ASKWGYSTDTQY
TRBV4-2,TRBJ2-1,ASSQDGLGEQF
TRBV5-4,TRBJ2-3,ASSSQRGDTQY
TRBV3-1,TRBJ2-3,ASSYTGGGTDTQY
TRBV10-3,TRBJ1-3,AISTPAISGNTIY